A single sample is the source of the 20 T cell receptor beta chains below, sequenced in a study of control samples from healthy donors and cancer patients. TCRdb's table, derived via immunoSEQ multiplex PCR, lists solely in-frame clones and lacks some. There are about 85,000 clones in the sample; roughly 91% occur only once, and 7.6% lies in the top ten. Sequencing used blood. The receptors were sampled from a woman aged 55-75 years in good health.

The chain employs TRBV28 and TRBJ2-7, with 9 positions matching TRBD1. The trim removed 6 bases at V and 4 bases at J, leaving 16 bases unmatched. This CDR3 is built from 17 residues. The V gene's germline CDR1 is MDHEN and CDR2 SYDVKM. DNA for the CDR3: TGTGCCAGCAGAATAGGGGGAATCGCCGGGACAGGGTACGAGCAGTACTTC. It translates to CASRIGGIAGTGYEQYF.

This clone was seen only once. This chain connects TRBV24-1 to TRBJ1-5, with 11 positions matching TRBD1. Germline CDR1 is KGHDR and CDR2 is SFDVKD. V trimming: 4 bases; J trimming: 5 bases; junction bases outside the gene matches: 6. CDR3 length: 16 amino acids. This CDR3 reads CATSDSGQGGDQPQHF. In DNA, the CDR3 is TGTGCCACCAGTGACTCGGGACAGGGGGGAGATCAGCCCCAGCATTTT.

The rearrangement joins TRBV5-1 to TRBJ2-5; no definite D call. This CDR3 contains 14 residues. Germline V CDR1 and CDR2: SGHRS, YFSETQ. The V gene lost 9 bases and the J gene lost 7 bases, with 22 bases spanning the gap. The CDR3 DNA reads TGCGCCACAAAGTCGGCCCCCCTGGAATGGACCCAGTACTTC. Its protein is CATKSAPLEWTQYF. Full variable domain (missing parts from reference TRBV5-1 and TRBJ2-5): KAGVTQTPRYLIKTRGQQVTLSCSPISGHRSVSWYQQTPGQGLQFLFEYFSETQRNKGNFPGRFSGRQFSNSRSEMNVSTLELGDSALYLCATKSAPLEWTQYFGPGTRLLVL.

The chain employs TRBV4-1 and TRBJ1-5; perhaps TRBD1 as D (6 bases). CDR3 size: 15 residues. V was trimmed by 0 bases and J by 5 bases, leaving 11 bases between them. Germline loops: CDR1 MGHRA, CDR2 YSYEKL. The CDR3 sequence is CASSQDPGGDQPQHF. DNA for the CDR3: TGCGCCAGCAGCCAAGATCCGGGGGGCGATCAGCCCCAGCATTTT.

The CDR3 region has the DNA TGTGCCAGCAGTGAACTCGGGGAACGTTACGGAAACACCATATATTTT. Protein product: CASSELGERYGNTIYF. This chain connects TRBV6-1 to TRBJ1-3; D not resolved. There are 16 residues in the CDR3. Germline V gene sequence: CDR1 MNHNS, CDR2 SASEGT. The ends were cut back, 2 bases at V and 4 bases at J, with 15 bases in the middle.

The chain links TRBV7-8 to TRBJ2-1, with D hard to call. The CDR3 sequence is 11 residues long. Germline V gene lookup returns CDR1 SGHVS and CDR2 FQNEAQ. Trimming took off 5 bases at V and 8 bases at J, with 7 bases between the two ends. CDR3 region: CASSAAYEQFF. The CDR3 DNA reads TGTGCCAGCAGCGCCGCATATGAGCAGTTCTTC.

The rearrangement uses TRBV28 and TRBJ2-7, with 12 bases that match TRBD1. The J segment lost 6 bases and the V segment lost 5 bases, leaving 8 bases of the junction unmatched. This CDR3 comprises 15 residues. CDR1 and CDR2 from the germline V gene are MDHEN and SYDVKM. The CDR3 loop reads CASSSPGQGAREQYF. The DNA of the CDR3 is TGTGCCAGCAGTAGCCCGGGACAGGGGGCCCGCGAGCAGTACTTC.

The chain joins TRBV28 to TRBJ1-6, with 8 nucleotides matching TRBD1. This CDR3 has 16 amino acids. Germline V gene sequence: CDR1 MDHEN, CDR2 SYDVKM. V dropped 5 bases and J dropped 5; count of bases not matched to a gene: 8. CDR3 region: CASSPRQGHNNSPLHF. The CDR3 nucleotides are TGTGCCAGCAGTCCTCGACAGGGGCACAATAATTCACCCCTCCACTTT.

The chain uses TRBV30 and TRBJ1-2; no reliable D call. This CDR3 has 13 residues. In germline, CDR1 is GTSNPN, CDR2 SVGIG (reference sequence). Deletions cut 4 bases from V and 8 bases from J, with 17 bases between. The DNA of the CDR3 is TGTGCCTGGATCGAAGGATATTTACGGGGCTACACCTTC. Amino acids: CAWIEGYLRGYTF.

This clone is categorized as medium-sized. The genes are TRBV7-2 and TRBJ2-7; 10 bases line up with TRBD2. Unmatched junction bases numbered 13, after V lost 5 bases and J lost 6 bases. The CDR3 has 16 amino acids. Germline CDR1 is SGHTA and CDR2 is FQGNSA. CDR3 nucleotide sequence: TGTGCCAGCAGCCCCCCGGGGAGCGGGAGGGCAGCCGAGCAGTACTTC. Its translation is CASSPPGSGRAAEQYF.

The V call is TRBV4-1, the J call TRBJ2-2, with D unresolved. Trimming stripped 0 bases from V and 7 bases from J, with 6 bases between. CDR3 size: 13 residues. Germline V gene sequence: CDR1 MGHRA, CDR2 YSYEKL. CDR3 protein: CASSQDLNGELFF. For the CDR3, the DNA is TGCGCCAGCAGCCAAGATCTAAACGGGGAGCTGTTTTTT.

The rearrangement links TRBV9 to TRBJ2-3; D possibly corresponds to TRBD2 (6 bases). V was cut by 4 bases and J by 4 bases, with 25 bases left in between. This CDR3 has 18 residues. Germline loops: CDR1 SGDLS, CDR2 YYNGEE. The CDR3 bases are TGTGCCAGCAGCCCGTATTTGGGGGGTAACACGAGGTCAGATACGCAGTATTTT. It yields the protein CASSPYLGGNTRSDTQYF. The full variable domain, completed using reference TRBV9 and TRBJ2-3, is DSGVTQTPKHLITATGQRVTLRCSPRSGDLSVYWYQQSLDQGLQFLIQYYNGEERAKGNILERFSAQQFPDLHSELNLSSLELGDSALYFCASSPYLGGNTRSDTQYFGPGTRLTVL.

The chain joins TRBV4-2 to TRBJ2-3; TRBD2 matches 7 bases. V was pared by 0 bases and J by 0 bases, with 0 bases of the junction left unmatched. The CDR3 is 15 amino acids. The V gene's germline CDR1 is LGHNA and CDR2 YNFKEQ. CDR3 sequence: CASSQELASTDTQYF. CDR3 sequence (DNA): TGTGCCAGCAGCCAAGAACTAGCGAGCACAGATACGCAGTATTTT.

The CDR3 sequence: CASSKDWGPNTGELFF. The CDR3, as DNA: TGTGCCAGCAGCAAAGATTGGGGCCCGAACACCGGGGAGCTGTTTTTT. The V call is TRBV21-1, the J call TRBJ2-2; the table's D call, TRBD1, has no DNA check behind it. TRBV21-1 is labeled a pseudogene. This CDR3 is 16 amino acids long.

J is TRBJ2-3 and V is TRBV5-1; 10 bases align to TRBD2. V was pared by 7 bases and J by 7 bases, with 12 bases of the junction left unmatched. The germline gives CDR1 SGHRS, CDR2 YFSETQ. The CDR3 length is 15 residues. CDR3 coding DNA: TGCGCCAGCTCAGGAGGCAGCGGGGGGGGAAATACGCAGTATTTT. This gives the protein CASSGGSGGGNTQYF. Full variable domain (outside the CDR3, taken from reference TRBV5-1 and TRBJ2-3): KAGVTQTPRYLIKTRGQQVTLSCSPISGHRSVSWYQQTPGQGLQFLFEYFSETQRNKGNFPGRFSGRQFSNSRSEMNVSTLELGDSALYLCASSGGSGGGNTQYFGPGTRLTVL.

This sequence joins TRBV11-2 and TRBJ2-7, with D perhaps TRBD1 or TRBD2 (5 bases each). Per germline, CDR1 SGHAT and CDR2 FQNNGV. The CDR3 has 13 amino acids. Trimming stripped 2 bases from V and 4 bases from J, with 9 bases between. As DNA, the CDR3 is TGTGCCAGCAGCTTAAGTGGGACGTACGAGCAGTACTTC. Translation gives CASSLSGTYEQYF.

This CDR3 is CASSLPSITGGAYEAFF. The CDR3 DNA follows: TGTGCCAGCAGCTTGCCTAGCATAACAGGGGGGGCGTACGAAGCTTTCTTT. The rearrangement joins TRBV7-9 to TRBJ1-1, with TRBD1 matching 8 bases. The CDR3 runs to 17 residues. J lost 8 bases, V lost 3 bases, and 17 bases had no gene match. The germline V gene encodes CDR1 SEHNR and CDR2 FQNEAQ (reference sequence).

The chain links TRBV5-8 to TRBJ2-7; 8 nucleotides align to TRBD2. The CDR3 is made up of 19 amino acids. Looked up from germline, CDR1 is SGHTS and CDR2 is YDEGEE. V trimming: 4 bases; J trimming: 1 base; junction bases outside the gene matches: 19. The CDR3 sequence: CASSPVLLAGGWKSYEQYF. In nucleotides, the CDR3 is TGTGCCAGCAGCCCCGTCTTGCTGGCGGGAGGCTGGAAGTCCTACGAGCAGTACTTC.

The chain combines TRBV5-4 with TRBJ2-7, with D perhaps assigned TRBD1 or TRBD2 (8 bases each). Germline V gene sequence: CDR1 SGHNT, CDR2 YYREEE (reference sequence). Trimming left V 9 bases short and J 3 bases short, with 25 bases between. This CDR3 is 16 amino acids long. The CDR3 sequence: CATTGGGPGGGYEQYF. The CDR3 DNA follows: TGTGCCACCACAGGGGGTGGCCCGGGAGGGGGCTACGAGCAGTACTTC.

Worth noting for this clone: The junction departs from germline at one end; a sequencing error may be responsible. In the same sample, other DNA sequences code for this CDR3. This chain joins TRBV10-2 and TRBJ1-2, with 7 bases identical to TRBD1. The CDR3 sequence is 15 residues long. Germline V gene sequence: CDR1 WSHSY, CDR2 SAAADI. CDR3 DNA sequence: TGCGCCAGCCGTGAGAGGACAGGTGTCCACTATGGCTACACCTTC. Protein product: CASRERTGVHYGYTF.